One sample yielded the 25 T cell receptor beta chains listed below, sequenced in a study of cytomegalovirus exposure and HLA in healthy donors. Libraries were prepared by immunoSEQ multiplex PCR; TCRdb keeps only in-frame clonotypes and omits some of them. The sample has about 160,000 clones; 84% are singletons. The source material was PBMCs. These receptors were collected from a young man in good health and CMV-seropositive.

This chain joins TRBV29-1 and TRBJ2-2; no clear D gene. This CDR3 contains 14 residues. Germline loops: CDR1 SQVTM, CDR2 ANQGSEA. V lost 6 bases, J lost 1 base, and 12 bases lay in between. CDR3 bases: TGCAGCGTCCCCAGGTTAGGGAACACCGGGGAGCTGTTTTTT. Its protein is CSVPRLGNTGELFF.

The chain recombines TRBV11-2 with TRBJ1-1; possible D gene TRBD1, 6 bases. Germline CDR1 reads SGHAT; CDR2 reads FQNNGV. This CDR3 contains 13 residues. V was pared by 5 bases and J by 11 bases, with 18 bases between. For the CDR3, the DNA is TGTGCCAGCAGCCGTAGGGACACCTGGGGGGCTTTCTTT. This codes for CASSRRDTWGAFF.

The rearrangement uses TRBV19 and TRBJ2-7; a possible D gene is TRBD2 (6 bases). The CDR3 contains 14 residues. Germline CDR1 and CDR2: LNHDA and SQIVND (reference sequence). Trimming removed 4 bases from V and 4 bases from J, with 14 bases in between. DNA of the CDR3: TGTGCCAGTAGTAACGGAGGGGACCTGTACGAGCAGTACTTC. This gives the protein CASSNGGDLYEQYF.

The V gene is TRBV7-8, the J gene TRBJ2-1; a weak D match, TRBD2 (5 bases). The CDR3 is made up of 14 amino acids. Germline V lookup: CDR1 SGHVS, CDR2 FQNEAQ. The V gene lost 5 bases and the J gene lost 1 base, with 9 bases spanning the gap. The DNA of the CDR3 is TGTGCCAGCAGCAGAGCGGAGTCCTACAATGAGCAGTTCTTC. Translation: CASSRAESYNEQFF.

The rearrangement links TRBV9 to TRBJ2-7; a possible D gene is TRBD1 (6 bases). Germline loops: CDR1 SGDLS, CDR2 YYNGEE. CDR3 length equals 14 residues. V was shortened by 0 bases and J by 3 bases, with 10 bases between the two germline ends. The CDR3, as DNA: TGTGCCAGCAGCGTAGGTGGACAGAGCTACGAGCAGTACTTC. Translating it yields CASSVGGQSYEQYF.

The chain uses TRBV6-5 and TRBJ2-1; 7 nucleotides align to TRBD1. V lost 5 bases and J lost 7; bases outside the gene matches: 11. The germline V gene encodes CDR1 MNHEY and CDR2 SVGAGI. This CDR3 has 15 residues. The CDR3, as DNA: TGTGCCAGCAGTAACCACAGGGGCGGGTTGAATGAGCAGTTCTTC. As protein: CASSNHRGGLNEQFF.

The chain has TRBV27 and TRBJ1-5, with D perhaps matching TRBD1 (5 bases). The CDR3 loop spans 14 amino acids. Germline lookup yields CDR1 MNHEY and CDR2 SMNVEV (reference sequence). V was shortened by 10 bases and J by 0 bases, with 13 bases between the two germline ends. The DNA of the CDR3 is TGTGCCATCGTAGGGGTCCCTAGCAATCAGCCCCAGCATTTT. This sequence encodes CAIVGVPSNQPQHF.

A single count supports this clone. This CDR3 reads CASSNTGETNEKLFF. CDR3 in DNA: TGTGCCAGCAGCAATACGGGGGAAACTAATGAAAAACTGTTTTTT. The J gene is TRBJ1-4, the V gene TRBV13; possible D gene TRBD1, 5 bases. V lost 5 bases and J 1 base, leaving 11 bases between the germline ends. Germline CDR1 and CDR2: PRHDT and FYEKMQ (reference sequence). This CDR3 is 15 amino acids long.

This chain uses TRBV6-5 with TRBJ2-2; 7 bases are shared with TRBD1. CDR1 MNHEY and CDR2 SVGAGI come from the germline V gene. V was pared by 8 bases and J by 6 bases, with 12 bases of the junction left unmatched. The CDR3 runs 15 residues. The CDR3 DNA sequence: TGTGCCAGCCTGCCCGTTCAGACAGGGCCCGGGGAGCTGTTTTTT. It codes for CASLPVQTGPGELFF.

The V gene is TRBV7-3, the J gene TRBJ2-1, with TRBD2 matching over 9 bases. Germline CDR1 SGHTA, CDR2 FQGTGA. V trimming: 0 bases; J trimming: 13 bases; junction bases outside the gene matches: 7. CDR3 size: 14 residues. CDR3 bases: TGTGCCAGCAGCTTAACGGCGGGAGGGATCCCTCAGTTCTTC. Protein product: CASSLTAGGIPQFF.

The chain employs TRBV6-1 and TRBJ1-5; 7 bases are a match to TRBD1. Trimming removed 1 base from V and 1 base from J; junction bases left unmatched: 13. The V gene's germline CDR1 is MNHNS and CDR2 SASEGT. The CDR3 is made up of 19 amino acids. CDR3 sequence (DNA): TGTGCCAGCAGTGAAGGGACAGGAGTAGGTATAAGGAGCAATCAGCCCCAGCATTTT. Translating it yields CASSEGTGVGIRSNQPQHF.

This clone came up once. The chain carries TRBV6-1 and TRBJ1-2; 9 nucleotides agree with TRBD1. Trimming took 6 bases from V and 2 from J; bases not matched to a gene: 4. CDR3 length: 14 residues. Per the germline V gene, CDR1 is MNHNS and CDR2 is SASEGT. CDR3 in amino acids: CASRLGTGNYGYTF. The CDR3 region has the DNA TGTGCCAGCAGATTAGGGACAGGGAACTATGGCTACACCTTC.

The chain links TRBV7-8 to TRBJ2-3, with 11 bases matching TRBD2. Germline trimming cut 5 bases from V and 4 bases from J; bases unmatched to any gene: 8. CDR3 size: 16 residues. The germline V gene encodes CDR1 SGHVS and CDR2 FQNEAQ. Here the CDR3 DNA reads TGTGCCAGCAGCCGCGAACTAGCGGGAGAACCAGATACGCAGTATTTT. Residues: CASSRELAGEPDTQYF.

CDR3 sequence reads: CASSPTGVSPLHF. The CDR3 DNA reads TGTGCCAGCAGCCCGACAGGGGTTTCACCCCTCCACTTT. This sequence joins TRBV7-9 and TRBJ1-6, with TRBD1 matching 8 bases. This CDR3 is built from 13 residues. Trimming at V came to 5 bases and at J to 9 bases, leaving 3 bases not matched to a gene. The germline CDR1 and CDR2 sequences are SEHNR and FQNEAQ (reference sequence).

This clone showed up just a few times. The DNA for the CDR3 is TGTGCCAGCAGTCAGCGGATGGGCTCTGGAAACACCATATATTTT. As protein: CASSQRMGSGNTIYF. This chain joins TRBV6-5 and TRBJ1-3, with D unclear. The CDR3 extends over 15 amino acids. Trimming left V 5 bases short and J 0 bases short, with 11 bases between. Germline V lookup: CDR1 MNHEY, CDR2 SVGAGI.

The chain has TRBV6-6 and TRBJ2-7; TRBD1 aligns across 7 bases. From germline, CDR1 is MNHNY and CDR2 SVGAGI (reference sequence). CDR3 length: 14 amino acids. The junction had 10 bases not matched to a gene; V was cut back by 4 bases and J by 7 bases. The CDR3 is CASSSQGYQKEQYF. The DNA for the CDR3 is TGTGCCAGCAGTTCACAGGGGTATCAGAAGGAGCAGTACTTC.

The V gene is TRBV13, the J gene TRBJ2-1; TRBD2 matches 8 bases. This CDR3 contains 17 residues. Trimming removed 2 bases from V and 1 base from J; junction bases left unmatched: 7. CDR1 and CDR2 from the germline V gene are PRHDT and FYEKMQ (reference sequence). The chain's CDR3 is CASSLSLPGGSYNEQFF. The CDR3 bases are TGTGCCAGCAGCTTATCCCTGCCGGGAGGGTCCTACAATGAGCAGTTCTTC.

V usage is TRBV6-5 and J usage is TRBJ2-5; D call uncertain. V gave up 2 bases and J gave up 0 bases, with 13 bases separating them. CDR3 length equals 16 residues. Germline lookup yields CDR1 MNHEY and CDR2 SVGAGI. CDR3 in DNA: TGTGCCAGCAGTTACGCTTCCAGGCCCCACCAAGAGACCCAGTACTTC. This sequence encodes CASSYASRPHQETQYF.

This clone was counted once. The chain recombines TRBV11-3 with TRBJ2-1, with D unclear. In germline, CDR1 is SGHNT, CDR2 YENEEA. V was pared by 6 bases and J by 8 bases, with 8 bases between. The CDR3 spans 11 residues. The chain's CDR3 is CASSADHEQFF. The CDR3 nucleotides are TGTGCCAGCAGTGCAGATCATGAGCAGTTCTTC.

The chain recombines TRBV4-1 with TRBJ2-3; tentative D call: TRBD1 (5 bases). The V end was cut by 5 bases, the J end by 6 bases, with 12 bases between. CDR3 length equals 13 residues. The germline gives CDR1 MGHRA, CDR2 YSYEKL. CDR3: CASSRGSLDTQYF. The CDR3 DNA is TGCGCCAGCAGCAGGGGATCCCTGGATACGCAGTATTTT.

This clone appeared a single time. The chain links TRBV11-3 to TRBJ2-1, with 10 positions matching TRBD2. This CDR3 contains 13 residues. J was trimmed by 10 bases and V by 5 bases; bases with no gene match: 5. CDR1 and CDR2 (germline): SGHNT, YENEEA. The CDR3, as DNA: TGTGCCAGCAGCGTCACTAGCGGGGCCGAGCAGTTCTTC. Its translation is CASSVTSGAEQFF.

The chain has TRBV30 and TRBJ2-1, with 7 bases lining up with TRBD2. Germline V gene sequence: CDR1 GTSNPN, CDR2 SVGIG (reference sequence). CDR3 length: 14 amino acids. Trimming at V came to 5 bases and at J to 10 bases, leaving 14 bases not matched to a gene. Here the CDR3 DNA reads TGTGCCTGGGGAAGCGGGGATAGCAGAGTAGAGCAGTTCTTC. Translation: CAWGSGDSRVEQFF.

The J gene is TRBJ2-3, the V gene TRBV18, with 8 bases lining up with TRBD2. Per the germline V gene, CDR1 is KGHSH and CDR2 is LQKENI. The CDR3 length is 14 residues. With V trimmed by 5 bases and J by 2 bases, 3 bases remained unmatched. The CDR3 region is CASSKLADTDTQYF. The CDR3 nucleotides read TGTGCCAGCTCAAAACTAGCGGACACAGATACGCAGTATTTT.

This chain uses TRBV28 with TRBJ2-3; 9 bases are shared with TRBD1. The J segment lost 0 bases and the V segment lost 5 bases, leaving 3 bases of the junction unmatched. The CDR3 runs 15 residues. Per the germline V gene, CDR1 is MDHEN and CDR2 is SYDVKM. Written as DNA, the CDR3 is TGTGCCAGCAGTCCAGACAGGGGGAGCACAGATACGCAGTATTTT. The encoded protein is CASSPDRGSTDTQYF.

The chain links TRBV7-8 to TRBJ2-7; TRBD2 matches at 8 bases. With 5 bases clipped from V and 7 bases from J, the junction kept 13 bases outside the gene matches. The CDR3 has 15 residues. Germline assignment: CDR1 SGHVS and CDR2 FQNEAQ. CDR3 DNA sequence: TGTGCCAGCAGCCCACGTAGGCGGGAGGCGAGGGAGCAGTACTTC. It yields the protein CASSPRRREAREQYF.